The clone carrying this T cell receptor (beta chain) has at least ten counts. Its specificity is not known. This sample stems from a study of T-cell reconstitution after alpha-beta-depleted transplantation in children. General observations from the study: Surviving recipient T cells and thymic progenitors accounted for the high day-60 TCRbeta diversity observed in some patients. Roughly two months post-transplant, alpha-beta T cells reportedly originated from several hundred graft clones that had expanded. Among T cells one year after transplant, newly produced cells accounted for most counts and diversity.

Germline-derived CDR1 and CDR2 are SGHKS and YYEKEE (reference sequence). The CDR3 is 13 amino acids. V was trimmed by 5 bases and J by 0 bases, leaving 9 bases between them. Unique molecular identifiers featured in how the TCRbeta library was prepared. TCRdb reprocessed the PCR reads via MiXCR and lists one record per CDR3 protein. The sample includes approximately 290,000 distinct CDR3 sequences, 11% of them seen just once. The chain uses TRBV5-5 and TRBJ2-7; the D gene is possibly TRBD1 (6 bases). The sample in question was peripheral blood, obtained 180 days after TCRalphabeta/CD19-depleted stem cell transplant. This TCR derives from a male patient between 2 and 15 years old who had a stem cell transplant for chronic granulomatous disease, so the T cells may come from the graft donor. The DNA of the CDR3 is TGTGCCAGCAGGCAAGGGGGCTCCTACGAGCAGTACTTC. Translation gives CASRQGGSYEQYF.